Detailed here is one T cell receptor beta chain. Its target is unknown. These data are taken from a study of cytomegalovirus exposure and HLA in healthy donors. General observations from the study: Later on, an analysis showed TCR association rates differing by HLA locus, with DRB1 the most and HLA-C the fewest.

The study ran its PCR with 60 Vbeta and 13 Jbeta primers. TCRdb's table, derived via immunoSEQ multiplex PCR, lists solely in-frame clones and lacks some. This sample has around 80,000 clones, with roughly 65% found just once. The CDR3 spans 14 residues. The V gene's germline CDR1 is SGHTA and CDR2 FQGTGA. V lost 5 bases, J lost 9 bases, and 14 bases lay in between. This chain joins TRBV7-3 and TRBJ1-6; D is possibly TRBD1 (6 bases). This TCR was recovered from a male donor in good health and CMV-seropositive. Sequencing used PBMCs. For the CDR3, the DNA is TGTGCCAGCAGCCTACAGGGAGAAGGTTCACCCCTCCACTTT. Protein: CASSLQGEGSPLHF. Filled out from reference TRBV7-3 and TRBJ1-6, the complete variable domain reads GAGVSQTPSNKVTEKGKYVELRCDPISGHTALYWYRQSLGQGPEFLIYFQGTGAADDSGLPNDRFFAVRPEGSVSTLKIQRTERGDSAVYLCASSLQGEGSPLHFGNGTRLTVT.